A selection of T cell receptor beta chains follows, all from one sample in a study of shared clonotypes between healthy human individuals. Profiled with immunoSEQ multiplex PCR; TCRdb holds only in-frame clones, not every one. The repertoire consists of 950,000 to 1,100,000 clones, with around 76% occurring once and the leading ten covering about 1.5%. Material for sequencing was memory CD4+ T cells sorted from blood. The receptors here all came from a man between 18 and 29 years old in good health. Each CDR3 is given with its conserved first and last residue. A D gene is named only where the DNA matches it firmly. Part of the rows lack a size; the others show once, few, many or a class for expanded clones.

cdr3_aa,cdr3_nt,clone_size,v_call,d_call,j_call
CASSFNDVTGGDRQYF,TGCGCCAGCAGCTTTAATGACGTGACAGGGGGCGATAGGCAGTACTTC,.,TRBV5-1,TRBD1,TRBJ2-7
CASSEVDMLGGGTQYF,TGTGCCAGCAGTGAAGTCGATATGCTGGGCGGAGGGACCCAGTACTTC,.,TRBV6-1,.,TRBJ2-5
CASSFQRGPTDTQYF,TGTGCCAGCAGCTTCCAGCGGGGGCCCACAGATACGCAGTATTTT,few,TRBV11-2,TRBD2,TRBJ2-3
CASSSSNSNQPQHF,TGTGCCAGCAGTTCGTCAAATAGCAATCAGCCCCAGCATTTT,.,TRBV6-6,.,TRBJ1-5
CASSGGQGAGQPQHF,TGTGCCAGCAGCGGAGGACAGGGGGCAGGTCAGCCCCAGCATTTT,.,TRBV9,TRBD1,TRBJ1-5
CASMLRTGGTQYF,TGTGCCAGCATGCTTCGGACAGGGGGCACGCAGTATTTT,.,TRBV6-1,TRBD1,TRBJ2-3
CASSFNGGGYGYTF,TGTGCCAGCAGCTTCAACGGGGGTGGCTATGGCTACACCTTC,.,TRBV11-2,.,TRBJ1-2
CASSLDSGQGMNEQFF,TGCGCCAGCAGCTTGGATTCGGGACAGGGAATGAATGAGCAGTTCTTC,.,TRBV5-1,TRBD1,TRBJ2-1
CASSEYSGRARDEQFF,TGTGCCAGCAGTGAGTACAGCGGGAGGGCCAGGGATGAGCAGTTCTTC,.,TRBV25-1,TRBD2,TRBJ2-1
CAWSVGPAGGYTF,TGTGCCTGGAGTGTAGGACCGGCAGGAGGCTACACCTTC,.,TRBV30,.,TRBJ1-2
CASSGPAGARETQYF,TGTGCCAGCAGTGGCCCCGCGGGGGCACGGGAGACCCAGTACTTC,once,TRBV2,.,TRBJ2-5
CASSYSEGVGTEAFF,TGTGCCAGCAGTTACTCGGAGGGCGTGGGCACTGAAGCTTTCTTT,few,TRBV6-5,.,TRBJ1-1
CASSSLPLRYIQYF,TGTGCCAGCAGTTCACTACCCTTACGGTACATTCAGTACTTC,.,TRBV28,.,TRBJ2-4
CATSRAGYQETQYF,TGTGCCACCAGCAGAGCCGGGTACCAAGAGACCCAGTACTTC,few,TRBV15,.,TRBJ2-5
CASSLDRGRNGSPLHF,TGTGCCAGCTCACTGGACAGGGGGCGAAACGGTTCACCCCTCCACTTT,.,TRBV18,TRBD1,TRBJ1-6
CASSLDIRAFF,TGTGCCAGCAGCTTAGACATACGAGCTTTCTTT,once,TRBV7-9,.,TRBJ1-1
CASSPHPAPTGLGNIQYF,TGTGCCAGCAGTCCTCACCCCGCCCCGACAGGGTTAGGGAACATTCAGTACTTC,.,TRBV27,TRBD1,TRBJ2-4
CAITPGGGTDTQYF,TGTGCCATCACCCCGGGGGGAGGGACAGATACGCAGTATTTT,.,TRBV10-3,TRBD2,TRBJ2-3
CASSFPTAYNEQFF,TGCGCCAGCAGCTTTCCGACTGCATACAATGAGCAGTTCTTC,few,TRBV5-1,.,TRBJ2-1
CASSYSWETQYF,TGTGCCAGCAGTTACTCGTGGGAGACCCAGTACTTC,.,TRBV6-6,.,TRBJ2-5
CASSSTGENTGELFF,TGCGCCAGCAGCTCAACAGGGGAGAACACCGGGGAGCTGTTTTTT,.,TRBV5-1,TRBD1,TRBJ2-2
CASSPFGETASGNTIYF,TGTGCTAGCAGCCCTTTCGGGGAGACGGCCTCTGGAAACACCATATATTTT,once,TRBV7-7,.,TRBJ1-3
CASSLVAVDLTQYF,TGTGCCAGCAGCTTGGTGGCGGTCGACCTGACCCAGTACTTC,.,TRBV5-5,.,TRBJ2-5
CASSFWNSPLHF,TGTGCCAGCAGTTTCTGGAACTCACCCCTCCACTTT,few,TRBV2,.,TRBJ1-6
CASSESRVAVDEQFF,TGCGCCAGCAGTGAGTCGAGGGTAGCGGTAGATGAGCAGTTCTTC,.,TRBV10-1,.,TRBJ2-1
CASSVVVATRSNQPQHF,TGTGCCAGCAGCGTAGTCGTTGCGACAAGGAGCAATCAGCCCCAGCATTTT,.,TRBV9,.,TRBJ1-5
CASSETGNYGYTF,TGTGCCAGCTCAGAGACAGGGAACTATGGCTACACCTTC,.,TRBV18,TRBD1,TRBJ1-2
CASSPMGEKLFF,TGTGCCAGCTCACCTATGGGTGAAAAACTGTTTTTT,few,TRBV18,.,TRBJ1-4
CASSLLGVQPQHF,TGTGCCAGCAGCTTACTGGGGGTTCAGCCCCAGCATTTT,.,TRBV7-9,.,TRBJ1-5
CASSLGGGPGNTEAFF,TGTGCCAGCAGCCTGGGTGGGGGGCCCGGGAACACTGAAGCTTTCTTT,few,TRBV7-6,.,TRBJ1-1
CASSRGESNQPQHF,TGTGCCAGCAGTCGAGGGGAGTCAAATCAGCCCCAGCATTTT,.,TRBV6-5,.,TRBJ1-5
CASSPNFDNLYEQYF,TGTGCCAGCTCACCAAACTTCGACAATCTCTACGAGCAGTACTTC,.,TRBV18,.,TRBJ2-7
CASSQEVNARGYTF,TGCGCCAGCAGCCAAGAAGTAAATGCCCGTGGCTACACCTTC,.,TRBV4-1,.,TRBJ1-2
CASSSPGTTQETQYF,TGCGCCAGCAGCTCACCCGGGACAACACAAGAGACCCAGTACTTC,.,TRBV4-1,.,TRBJ2-5
CASSIVSRGKGYTF,TGTGCCAGTAGTATAGTGTCCAGGGGGAAAGGCTACACCTTC,.,TRBV19,TRBD1,TRBJ1-2
CASRLDRALSYNEQFF,TGTGCCAGCAGGCTAGACAGGGCTCTATCCTACAATGAGCAGTTCTTC,.,TRBV5-4,TRBD1,TRBJ2-1
CASSPRGNTPTNEKLFF,TGCGCCAGCAGCCCACGGGGAAATACTCCAACTAATGAAAAACTGTTTTTT,.,TRBV5-1,.,TRBJ1-4
CASSLAGLGTYNEQFF,TGTGCCAGCAGCTTAGCGGGACTAGGAACTTACAATGAGCAGTTCTTC,.,TRBV7-2,TRBD2,TRBJ2-1
CASSDGHSNQPQHF,TGTGCCAGCAGTGATGGGCATAGCAATCAGCCCCAGCATTTT,.,TRBV6-1,.,TRBJ1-5
CASSPLFDRMNTEAFF,TGTGCCAGCTCACCCCTTTTCGACCGCATGAACACTGAAGCTTTCTTT,.,TRBV18,.,TRBJ1-1